This T cell receptor beta chain derives from a study of T cell responses to AZD1222 COVID-19 vaccine. The wider study: Combined were second doses at about 4 or about 12 weeks. Study results and caveats: The donor cohort was predominantly white British with a female majority, and clonal diversity may have been underestimated. All repertoire sampling was performed exclusively after the peak T cell response.

A note on this clone: Its matching antigen is unknown. The sample carries other DNA sequences with the same CDR3.

Here immunoSEQ multiplex PCR was the method, and the copy in TCRdb shows in-frame clones only, minus some. In the table there are 150,000 or so clones, about 93% of which are singletons. V lost 0 bases and J 5 bases, leaving 6 bases between the germline ends. The CDR3 runs to 13 residues. Per germline, CDR1 SGHNT and CDR2 YYREEE (reference sequence). The TCR originated in an adult in good health. The J gene is TRBJ1-5, the V gene TRBV5-4; the D gene is possibly TRBD1 (5 bases). The sample consisted of peripheral blood, taken on day 0 of AZD1222 vaccination. CDR3 region: CASSLGGDQPQHF. The CDR3 bases are TGTGCCAGCAGCTTGGGGGGGGATCAGCCCCAGCATTTT.